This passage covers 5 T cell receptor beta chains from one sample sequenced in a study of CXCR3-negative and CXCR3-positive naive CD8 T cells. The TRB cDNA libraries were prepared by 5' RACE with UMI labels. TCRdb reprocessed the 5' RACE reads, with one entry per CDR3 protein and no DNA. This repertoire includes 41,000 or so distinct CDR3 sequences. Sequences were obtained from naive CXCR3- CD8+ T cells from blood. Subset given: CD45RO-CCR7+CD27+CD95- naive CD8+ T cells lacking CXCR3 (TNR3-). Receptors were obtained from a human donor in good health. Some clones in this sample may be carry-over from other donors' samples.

The CDR3 is CSARDPGRGDTDTQYF. The V call is TRBV20-1, the J call TRBJ2-3; no DNA is available, so the TRBD2 call from TCRdb remains unchecked. This CDR3 is 16 amino acids long. Looked up from germline, CDR1 is DFQATT and CDR2 is SNEGSKA (reference sequence).

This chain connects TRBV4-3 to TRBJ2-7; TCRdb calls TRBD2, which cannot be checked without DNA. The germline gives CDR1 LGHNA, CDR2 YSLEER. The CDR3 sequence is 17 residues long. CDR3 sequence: CASSQDISSRETYEQYF.

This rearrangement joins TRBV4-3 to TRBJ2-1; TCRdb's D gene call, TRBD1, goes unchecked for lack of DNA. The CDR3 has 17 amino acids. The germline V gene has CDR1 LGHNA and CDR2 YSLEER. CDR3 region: CASSQAARVPTYNEQFF.

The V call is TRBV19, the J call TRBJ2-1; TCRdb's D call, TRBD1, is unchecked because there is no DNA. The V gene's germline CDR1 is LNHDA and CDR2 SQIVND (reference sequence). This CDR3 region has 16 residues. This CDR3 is CASSIGGGGAYNEQFF. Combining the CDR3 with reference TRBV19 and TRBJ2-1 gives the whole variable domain DGGITQSPKYLFRKEGQNVTLSCEQNLNHDAMYWYRQDPGQGLRLIYYSQIVNDFQKGDIAEGYSVSREKKESFPLTVTSAQKNPTAFYLCASSIGGGGAYNEQFFGPGTRLTVL.

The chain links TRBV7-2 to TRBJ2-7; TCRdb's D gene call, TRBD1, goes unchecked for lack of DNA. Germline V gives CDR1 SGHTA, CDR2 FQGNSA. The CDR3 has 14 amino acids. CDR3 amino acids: CASSWMGDHYEQYF.